Below, 19 T cell receptor beta chains from the same sample are listed, as sequenced in a study of human T cells and chemical hapten exposure. TCRdb re-derived calls from the RACE reads in MiXCR, one entry per CDR3 protein. The sample consists of 35,000 to 50,000 distinct CDR3 sequences, 3.5% to 4% of them appearing once. The time point was: healthy volunteer bleed at 6 weeks. Unfractionated whole blood yielded total RNA. The sequencing input was whole blood. All receptors come from a human donor in good health. Some clones in this sample may be carry-over from other donors' samples.

V usage is TRBV4-1 and J usage is TRBJ1-2, with D perhaps TRBD1 (6 bases). The CDR3 loop spans 15 amino acids. Germline-derived CDR1 and CDR2 are MGHRA and YSYEKL. Trimming cost V 7 bases and J 6 bases, with 21 bases left between them. Written as DNA, the CDR3 is TGCGCCAGCAAATTCACGCAGGGGCAGAACGATGGCTACACCTTC. Its translation: CASKFTQGQNDGYTF.

The chain is built from TRBV29-1 and TRBJ1-2; D is possibly TRBD1 (5 bases). Germline V CDR1 and CDR2: SQVTM, ANQGSEA. CDR3 length: 16 residues. Trimming took off 0 bases at V and 8 bases at J, with 22 bases between the two ends. The CDR3 DNA reads as TGCAGCGTTGAAGATCAGACCGGGCCCCCCGAGGGGGGCTACACCTTC. Protein sequence: CSVEDQTGPPEGGYTF.

This clonotype was observed many times. The V and J genes are TRBV6-5 and TRBJ1-2; D not resolved. Germline V gene lookup returns CDR1 MNHEY and CDR2 SVGAGI. The CDR3 spans 12 residues. V lost 6 bases and J 8 bases, leaving 13 bases between the germline ends. The CDR3 sequence: CASSTVGGGYTF. The CDR3 nucleotides are TGTGCCAGCAGCACAGTGGGAGGAGGCTACACCTTC.

This clonotype came up many times. The genes are TRBV5-1 and TRBJ2-3; TRBD1 aligns across 9 bases. V gave up 2 bases and J gave up 4 bases; unmatched junction bases: 5. CDR1 and CDR2 from the germline V gene are SGHRS and YFSETQ. CDR3 length: 15 residues. CDR3 in DNA: TGCGCCAGCAGCTTCTGGGACAGGGAGGCAGATACGCAGTATTTT. Its translation is CASSFWDREADTQYF.

This clonotype has at least ten counts. The chain links TRBV24-1 to TRBJ2-1; D unclear. The CDR3 extends over 15 amino acids. Germline CDR1 KGHDR, CDR2 SFDVKD. Trimming stripped 5 bases from V and 8 bases from J, with 18 bases between. In DNA, the CDR3 is TGTGCCACCAGTGCCCTGGGTTCGGTTAAGGATGAGCAGTTCTTC. This encodes CATSALGSVKDEQFF.

This clonotype was seen ten or more times. The final CDR3 position lacks the conserved phenylalanine or tryptophan, pointing to a likely read error. This rearrangement joins TRBV20-1 to TRBJ1-6; a possible D gene is TRBD1 (5 bases). Germline CDR1 DFQATT, CDR2 SNEGSKA (reference sequence). V was trimmed by 0 bases and J by 10 bases, leaving 10 bases between them. CDR3 length: 13 amino acids. The chain's CDR3 is CSARDRGESPLHL. CDR3 in DNA: TGCAGTGCTAGAGATCGGGGGGAATCACCCCTCCACCTT.

The chain uses TRBV30 and TRBJ1-6; 7 nucleotides match TRBD1. The V and J ends lost 2 bases and 7 bases, in that order; junction bases with no gene match: 5. The CDR3 has 14 residues. CDR1 and CDR2 from the germline V gene are GTSNPN and SVGIG (reference sequence). CDR3 in amino acids: CAWSLGQANSPLHF. CDR3 coding DNA: TGTGCCTGGAGTCTAGGACAGGCGAATTCACCCCTCCACTTT.

The chain has TRBV30 and TRBJ1-5; D remains ambiguous. V was shortened by 0 bases and J by 5 bases, with 8 bases between the two germline ends. The CDR3 loop spans 13 amino acids. From germline, CDR1 is GTSNPN and CDR2 SVGIG (reference sequence). CDR3 coding DNA: TGTGCCTGGAGTGTGGGATCCGATCAGCCCCAGCATTTT. Its translation is CAWSVGSDQPQHF.

This clonotype appeared many times. The rearrangement joins TRBV27 to TRBJ1-1; D unresolved. V lost 2 bases to trimming and J lost 4 bases, with 11 bases between them. In germline, CDR1 is MNHEY, CDR2 SMNVEV (reference sequence). CDR3 length: 14 amino acids. The CDR3 loop reads CASSLNQGPTEAFF. DNA for the CDR3: TGTGCCAGCAGTTTAAACCAAGGACCCACTGAAGCTTTCTTT.

This clonotype was detected a few times. This chain links TRBV28 with TRBJ1-5; D is perhaps TRBD1 (5 bases). The CDR3 spans 15 residues. CDR1 MDHEN and CDR2 SYDVKM come from the germline V gene. V was cut by 4 bases and J by 6 bases, with 16 bases left in between. CDR3 sequence: CASSSGQWETQPQHF. CDR3 nucleotides: TGTGCCAGCAGTTCCGGACAATGGGAAACTCAGCCCCAGCATTTT.

This clonotype came up a few times. V gene TRBV2 combines with J gene TRBJ1-5, with 7 bases fitting TRBD1. Germline values: CDR1 SNHLY, CDR2 FYNNEI. With 6 bases clipped from V and 2 bases from J, the junction kept 4 bases outside the gene matches. CDR3 size: 14 residues. The CDR3 sequence: CASRDRGRNQPQHF. CDR3 DNA sequence: TGTGCCAGCAGAGATAGGGGGCGCAATCAGCCCCAGCATTTT. Looking up the rest from reference TRBV2 and TRBJ1-5 gives the full variable domain: EPEVTQTPSHQVTQMGQEVILRCVPISNHLYFYWYRQILGQKVEFLVSFYNNEISEKSEIFDDQFSVERPDGSNFTLKIRSTKLEDSAMYFCASRDRGRNQPQHFGDGTRLSIL.

The table lists this clonotype with many counts. The chain links TRBV9 to TRBJ2-3; TRBD2 matches 11 bases. Trimming removed 1 base from V and 3 bases from J; junction bases left unmatched: 4. CDR3 size: 16 residues. Looked up from germline, CDR1 is SGDLS and CDR2 is YYNGEE. The CDR3 reads CASSVLSSGRTDTQYF. In DNA, the CDR3 is TGTGCCAGCAGCGTATTGTCTAGCGGGAGGACAGATACGCAGTATTTT. The whole variable domain, filled in from reference TRBV9 and TRBJ2-3, reads DSGVTQTPKHLITATGQRVTLRCSPRSGDLSVYWYQQSLDQGLQFLIQYYNGEERAKGNILERFSAQQFPDLHSELNLSSLELGDSALYFCASSVLSSGRTDTQYFGPGTRLTVL.

This clonotype was counted at least ten times. J is TRBJ2-1 and V is TRBV6-2 or TRBV6-3, with D perhaps TRBD1 (7 bases). The CDR3 contains 16 residues. CDR1 is MNHEY, CDR2 SVGEGT, per germline. The ends were cut back, 2 bases at V and 8 bases at J, with 19 bases in the middle. The CDR3 DNA reads as TGTGCCAGCAGTTACGCCTTCCCCCAGGGGGGAGATGAGCAGTTCTTC. Translated: CASSYAFPQGGDEQFF.

This clonotype has at least ten counts. The genes are TRBV29-1 and TRBJ1-2; perhaps TRBD1 as D (5 bases). V was clipped by 7 bases and J by 4 bases, with 13 bases between them. The CDR3 totals 12 residues. Germline V gene lookup returns CDR1 SQVTM and CDR2 ANQGSEA. Written as DNA, the CDR3 is TGCAGCGGTGTGGGGGGAGGCTATGGCTACACCTTC. This codes for CSGVGGGYGYTF.

The chain is built from TRBV9 and TRBJ1-4; D is ambiguous. The germline gives CDR1 SGDLS, CDR2 YYNGEE. This CDR3 has 15 residues. With 0 bases removed from V and 4 bases from J, the gap between germline ends came to 10 bases. The CDR3 here is CASSVAGSINEKLFF. Here the CDR3 DNA reads TGTGCCAGCAGCGTAGCCGGCTCGATTAATGAAAAACTGTTTTTT.

This clonotype was found many times. CDR3 sequence (DNA): TGTGCCAGCAGCTTAGGGCGTGGCTCCTTCACAGATACGCAGTATTTT. Protein: CASSLGRGSFTDTQYF. The genes are TRBV11-2 and TRBJ2-3; D is unresolved. Germline assignment: CDR1 SGHAT and CDR2 FQNNGV. Trimming shortened V by 1 base and J by 2 bases, and 13 bases separated the two germline ends. This CDR3 contains 16 residues.

A few counts support this clonotype. This sequence joins TRBV5-5 and TRBJ1-2; D unresolved. Germline CDR1 SGHKS, CDR2 YYEKEE (reference sequence). Trimming removed 2 bases from V and 2 bases from J, with 13 bases in between. This CDR3 comprises 15 residues. The CDR3 DNA follows: TGTGCCAGCAGCTTTGAGTTCGAGGCGAACTATGGCTACACCTTC. Its translation is CASSFEFEANYGYTF.

Ten or more counts support this clonotype. This chain uses TRBV20-1 with TRBJ2-1, with no clear D. The V end lost 1 base, the J end lost 10 bases, and 8 bases lay between the germline ends. This CDR3 region has 11 residues. In germline, CDR1 is DFQATT, CDR2 SNEGSKA (reference sequence). The CDR3 region is CSARVAQEQFF. The CDR3 DNA reads TGCAGTGCTAGAGTAGCCCAGGAGCAGTTCTTC.

There are many counts of this clonotype. V usage is TRBV20-1 and J usage is TRBJ2-7; TRBD2 aligns across 10 bases. This CDR3 spans 15 amino acids. After removal of 3 bases from V and 4 bases from J, the junction contained 9 bases not matched to a gene. CDR1 and CDR2 (germline): DFQATT, SNEGSKA (reference sequence). The CDR3 region has the DNA TGCAGTGCTAGCCCGTTTGGACTAGCGGTGTACGAGCAGTACTTC. It translates to CSASPFGLAVYEQYF.